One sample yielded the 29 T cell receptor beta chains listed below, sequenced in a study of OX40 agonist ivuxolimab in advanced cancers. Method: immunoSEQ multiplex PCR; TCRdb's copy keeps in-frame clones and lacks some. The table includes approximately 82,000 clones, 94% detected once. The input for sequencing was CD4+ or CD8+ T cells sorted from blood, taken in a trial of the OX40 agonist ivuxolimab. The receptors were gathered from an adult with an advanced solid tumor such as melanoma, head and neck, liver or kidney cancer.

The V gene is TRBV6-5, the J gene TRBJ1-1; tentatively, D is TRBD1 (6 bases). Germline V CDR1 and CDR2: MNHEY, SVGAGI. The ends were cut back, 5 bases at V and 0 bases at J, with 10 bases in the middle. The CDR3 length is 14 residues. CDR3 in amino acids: CASSHGQLNTEAFF. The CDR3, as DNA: TGTGCCAGCAGTCATGGACAGCTGAACACTGAAGCTTTCTTT.

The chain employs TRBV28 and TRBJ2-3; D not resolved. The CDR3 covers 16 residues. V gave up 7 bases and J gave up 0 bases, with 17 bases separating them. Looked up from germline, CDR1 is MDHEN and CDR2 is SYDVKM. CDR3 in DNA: TGTGCCAGCACCCCTATCGAGGCGCCTAGCACAGATACGCAGTATTTT. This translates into CASTPIEAPSTDTQYF.

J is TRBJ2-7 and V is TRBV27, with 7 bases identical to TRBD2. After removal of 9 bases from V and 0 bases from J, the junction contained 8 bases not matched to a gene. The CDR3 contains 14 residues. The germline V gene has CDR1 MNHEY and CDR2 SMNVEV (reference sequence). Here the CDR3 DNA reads TGTGCCAGTGGGGGGGAGGGAGGCTCCTACGAGCAGTACTTC. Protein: CASGGEGGSYEQYF.

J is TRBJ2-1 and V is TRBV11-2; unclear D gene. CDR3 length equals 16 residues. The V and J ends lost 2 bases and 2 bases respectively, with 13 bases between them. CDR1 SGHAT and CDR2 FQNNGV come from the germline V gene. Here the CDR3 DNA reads TGTGCCAGCAGCTTACGGACCTACCTCCCCTACAATGAGCAGTTCTTC. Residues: CASSLRTYLPYNEQFF. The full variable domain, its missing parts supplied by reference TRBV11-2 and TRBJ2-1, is EAGVAQSPRYKIIEKRQSVAFWCNPISGHATLYWYQQILGQGPKLLIQFQNNGVVDDSQLPKDRFSAERLKGVDSTLKIQPAKLEDSAVYLCASSLRTYLPYNEQFFGPGTRLTVL.

CDR3 in amino acids: CASSLEGTAYEAFF. Written as DNA, the CDR3 is TGTGCCAGCAGCTTAGAAGGGACAGCCTATGAAGCTTTCTTT. The V gene is TRBV7-2, the J gene TRBJ1-1; 7 bases align to TRBD1. The CDR3 contains 14 residues. Germline lookup yields CDR1 SGHTA and CDR2 FQGNSA. Unmatched junction bases numbered 6, after V lost 1 base and J lost 7 bases.

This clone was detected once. The CDR3 here is CASSWEIYRDNYGYTF. The CDR3 coding sequence is TGTGCCAGCAGTTGGGAAATATACAGGGACAACTATGGCTACACCTTC. The V gene is TRBV28, the J gene TRBJ1-2; D perhaps matches TRBD1 (6 bases). Looked up from germline, CDR1 is MDHEN and CDR2 is SYDVKM. The ends were cut back, 4 bases at V and 2 bases at J, with 17 bases in the middle. The CDR3 spans 16 residues.

The CDR3 spells CSVESPGLYGYTF. CDR3 nucleotide sequence: TGCAGCGTTGAAAGTCCAGGCCTCTATGGCTACACCTTC. V usage is TRBV29-1 and J usage is TRBJ1-2; D gene uncertain. Deletions cut 2 bases from V and 4 bases from J, with 11 bases between. There are 13 residues in the CDR3. CDR1 is SQVTM and CDR2 is ANQGSEA in the germline V gene.

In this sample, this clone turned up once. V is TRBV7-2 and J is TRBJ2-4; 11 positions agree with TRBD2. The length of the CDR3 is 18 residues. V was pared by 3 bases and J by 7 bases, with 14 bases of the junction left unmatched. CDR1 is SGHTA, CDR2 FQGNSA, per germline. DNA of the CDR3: TGTGCCAGCAGCTTGGGAGTAGCGGGAGGGCCGGATTCGAACATTCAGTACTTC. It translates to CASSLGVAGGPDSNIQYF. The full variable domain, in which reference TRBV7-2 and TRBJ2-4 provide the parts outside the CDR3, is GAGVSQSPSNKVTEKGKDVELRCDPISGHTALYWYRQSLGQGLEFLIYFQGNSAPDKSGLPSDRFSAERTGGSVSTLTIQRTQQEDSAVYLCASSLGVAGGPDSNIQYFGAGTRLSVL.

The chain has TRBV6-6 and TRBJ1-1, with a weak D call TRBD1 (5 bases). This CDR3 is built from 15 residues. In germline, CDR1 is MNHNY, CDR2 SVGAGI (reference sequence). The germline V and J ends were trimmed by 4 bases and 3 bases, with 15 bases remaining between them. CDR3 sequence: CASSFSGTEDTEAFF. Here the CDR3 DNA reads TGTGCCAGCAGTTTTTCCGGGACGGAAGACACTGAAGCTTTCTTT.

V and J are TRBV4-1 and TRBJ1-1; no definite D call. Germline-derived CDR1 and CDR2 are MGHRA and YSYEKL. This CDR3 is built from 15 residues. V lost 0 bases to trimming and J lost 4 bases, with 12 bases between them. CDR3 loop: CASSQEEGNPTEAFF. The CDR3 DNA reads TGCGCCAGCAGCCAAGAGGAGGGAAACCCCACTGAAGCTTTCTTT.

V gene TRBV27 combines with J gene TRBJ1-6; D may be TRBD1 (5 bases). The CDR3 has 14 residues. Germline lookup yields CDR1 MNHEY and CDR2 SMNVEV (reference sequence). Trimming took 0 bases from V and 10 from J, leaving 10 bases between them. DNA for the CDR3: TGTGCCAGCAGTTTATCCCCTGGGGGGTCACCCCTCCACTTT. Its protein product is CASSLSPGGSPLHF.

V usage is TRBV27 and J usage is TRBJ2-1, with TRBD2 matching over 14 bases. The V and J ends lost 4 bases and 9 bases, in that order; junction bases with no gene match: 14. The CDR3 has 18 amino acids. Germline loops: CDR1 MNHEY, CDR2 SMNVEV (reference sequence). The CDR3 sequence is CASSWGLAGVTGPGEQFF. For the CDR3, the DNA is TGTGCCAGCAGTTGGGGACTAGCGGGAGTAACGGGGCCCGGTGAGCAGTTCTTC.

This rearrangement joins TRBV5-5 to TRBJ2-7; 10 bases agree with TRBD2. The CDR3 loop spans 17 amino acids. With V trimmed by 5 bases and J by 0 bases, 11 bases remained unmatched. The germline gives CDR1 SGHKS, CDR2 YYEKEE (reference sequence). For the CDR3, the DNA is TGTGCCAGCAGTCAGAAGGTGGCTAGCGGGAGCTCCTACGAGCAGTACTTC. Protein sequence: CASSQKVASGSSYEQYF.

This CDR3 reads CASSLGTGINQPQHF. CDR3 sequence (DNA): TGCGCCAGCAGCCTCGGGACAGGGATCAATCAGCCCCAGCATTTT. The chain is built from TRBV5-1 and TRBJ1-5; TRBD1 matches 9 bases. With 4 bases clipped from V and 3 bases from J, the junction kept 5 bases outside the gene matches. Germline CDR1 and CDR2: SGHRS and YFSETQ. The CDR3 has 15 amino acids.

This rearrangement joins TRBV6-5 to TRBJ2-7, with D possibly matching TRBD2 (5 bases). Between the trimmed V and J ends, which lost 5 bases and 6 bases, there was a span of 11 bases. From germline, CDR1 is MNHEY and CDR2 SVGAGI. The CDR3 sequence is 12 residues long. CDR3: CASSPNAGEQYF. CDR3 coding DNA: TGTGCCAGCAGTCCAAACGCGGGCGAGCAGTACTTC.

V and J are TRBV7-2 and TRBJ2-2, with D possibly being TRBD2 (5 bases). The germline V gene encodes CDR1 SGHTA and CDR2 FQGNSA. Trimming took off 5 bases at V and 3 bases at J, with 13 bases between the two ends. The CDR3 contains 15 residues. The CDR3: CASSQVRGYTGELFF. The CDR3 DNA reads TGTGCCAGCAGCCAAGTTCGAGGGTACACCGGGGAGCTGTTTTTT.

In DNA form, the CDR3 reads TGTGCCAGCAGCAAAGGACAGGGAACTAATGAAAAACTGTTTTTT. This sequence encodes CASSKGQGTNEKLFF. This rearrangement joins TRBV7-9 to TRBJ1-4; 8 bases fit TRBD1. The CDR3 covers 15 residues. Germline trimming cut 5 bases from V and 1 base from J; bases unmatched to any gene: 3. CDR1 is SEHNR and CDR2 is FQNEAQ in the germline V gene (reference sequence).

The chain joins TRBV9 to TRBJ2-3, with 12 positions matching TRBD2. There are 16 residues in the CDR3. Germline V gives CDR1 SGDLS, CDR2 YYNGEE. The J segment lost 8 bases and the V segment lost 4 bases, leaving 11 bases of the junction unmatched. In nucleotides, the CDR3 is TGTGCCAGCAGCCTGGGACTAGCGGGTCCGGGGGGTACGCAGTATTTT. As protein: CASSLGLAGPGGTQYF. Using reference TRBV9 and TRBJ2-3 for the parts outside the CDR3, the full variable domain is DSGVTQTPKHLITATGQRVTLRCSPRSGDLSVYWYQQSLDQGLQFLIQYYNGEERAKGNILERFSAQQFPDLHSELNLSSLELGDSALYFCASSLGLAGPGGTQYFGPGTRLTVL.

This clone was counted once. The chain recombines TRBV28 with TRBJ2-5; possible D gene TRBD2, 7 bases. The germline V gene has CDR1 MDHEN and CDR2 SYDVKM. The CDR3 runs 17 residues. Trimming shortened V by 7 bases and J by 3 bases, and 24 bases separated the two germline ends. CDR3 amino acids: CASNPYSGASGEETQYF. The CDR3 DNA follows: TGTGCCAGCAACCCCTACTCGGGGGCTAGCGGTGAAGAGACCCAGTACTTC.

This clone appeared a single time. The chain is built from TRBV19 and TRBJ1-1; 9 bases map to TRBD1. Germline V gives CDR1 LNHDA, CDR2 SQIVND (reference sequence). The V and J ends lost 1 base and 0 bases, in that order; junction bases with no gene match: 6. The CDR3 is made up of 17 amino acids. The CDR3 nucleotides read TGTGCCAGTAGTATAGTACAGGGGGCTGTCATGAACACTGAAGCTTTCTTT. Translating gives CASSIVQGAVMNTEAFF.

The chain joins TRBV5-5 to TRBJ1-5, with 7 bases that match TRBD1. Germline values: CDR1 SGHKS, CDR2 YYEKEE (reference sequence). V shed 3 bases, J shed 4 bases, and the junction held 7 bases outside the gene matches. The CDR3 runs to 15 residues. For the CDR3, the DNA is TGTGCCAGCAGCTCGACAGGGCGTCTAAATCAGCCCCAGCATTTT. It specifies CASSSTGRLNQPQHF. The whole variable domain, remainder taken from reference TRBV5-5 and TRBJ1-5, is DAGVTQSPTHLIKTRGQQVTLRCSPISGHKSVSWYQQVLGQGPQFIFQYYEKEERGRGNFPDRFSARQFPNYSSELNVNALLLGDSALYLCASSSTGRLNQPQHFGDGTRLSIL.

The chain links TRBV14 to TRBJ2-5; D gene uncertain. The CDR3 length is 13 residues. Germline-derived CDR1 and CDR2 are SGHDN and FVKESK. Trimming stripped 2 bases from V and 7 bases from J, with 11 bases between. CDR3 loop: CASSQRAVGTQYF. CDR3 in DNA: TGTGCCAGCAGCCAAAGGGCAGTCGGGACCCAGTACTTC.

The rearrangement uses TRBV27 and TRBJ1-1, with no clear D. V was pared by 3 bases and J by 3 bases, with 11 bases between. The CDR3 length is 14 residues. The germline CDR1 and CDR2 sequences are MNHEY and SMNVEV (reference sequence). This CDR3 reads CASSLFRSYTEAFF. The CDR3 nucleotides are TGTGCCAGCAGTTTGTTCAGATCTTACACTGAAGCTTTCTTT.

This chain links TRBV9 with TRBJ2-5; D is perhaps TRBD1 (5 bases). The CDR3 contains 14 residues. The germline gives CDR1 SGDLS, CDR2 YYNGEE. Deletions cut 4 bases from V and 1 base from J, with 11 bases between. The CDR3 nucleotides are TGTGCCAGCAGCCCCAGGGTCGCCCAAGAGACCCAGTACTTC. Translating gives CASSPRVAQETQYF.

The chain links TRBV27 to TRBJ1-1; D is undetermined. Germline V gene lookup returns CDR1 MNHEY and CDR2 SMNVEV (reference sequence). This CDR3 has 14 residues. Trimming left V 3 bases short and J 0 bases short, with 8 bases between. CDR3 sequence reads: CASSLLGMNTEAFF. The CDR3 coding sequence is TGTGCCAGCAGTTTGCTGGGGATGAACACTGAAGCTTTCTTT.

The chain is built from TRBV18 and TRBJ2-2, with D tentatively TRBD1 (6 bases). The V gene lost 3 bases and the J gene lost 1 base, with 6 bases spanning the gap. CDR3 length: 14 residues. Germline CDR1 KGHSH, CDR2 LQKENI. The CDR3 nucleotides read TGTGCCAGCTCACCGGGACAGAACACCGGGGAGCTGTTTTTT. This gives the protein CASSPGQNTGELFF.

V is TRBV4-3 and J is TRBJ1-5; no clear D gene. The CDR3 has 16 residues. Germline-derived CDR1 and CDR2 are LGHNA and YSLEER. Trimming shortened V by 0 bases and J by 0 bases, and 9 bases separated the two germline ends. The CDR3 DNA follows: TGCGCCAGCAGCCAAGATACGGCTAATAGCAATCAGCCCCAGCATTTT. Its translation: CASSQDTANSNQPQHF.

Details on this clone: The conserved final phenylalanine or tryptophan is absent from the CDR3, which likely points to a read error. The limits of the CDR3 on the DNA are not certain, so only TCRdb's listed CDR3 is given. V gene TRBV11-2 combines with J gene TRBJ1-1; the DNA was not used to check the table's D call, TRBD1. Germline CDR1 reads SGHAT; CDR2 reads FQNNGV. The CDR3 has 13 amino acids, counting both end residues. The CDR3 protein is CASSKRGDRIPRC.

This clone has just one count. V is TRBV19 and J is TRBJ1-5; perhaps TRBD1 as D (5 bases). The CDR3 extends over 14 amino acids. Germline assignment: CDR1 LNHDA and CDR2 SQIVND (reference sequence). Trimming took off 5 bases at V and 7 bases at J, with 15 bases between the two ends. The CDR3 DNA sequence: TGTGCCAGTAGTGCCGTGGGAGGGGTCCAGCCCCAGCATTTT. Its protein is CASSAVGGVQPQHF.